This T cell receptor (beta chain) derives from a study of T cell responses to AZD1222 COVID-19 vaccine. CDR1 is MDHEN, CDR2 SYDVKM, per germline. The CDR3 sequence is 12 residues long. Trimming pared 3 bases from V and 8 bases from J, leaving 10 bases between. Some clones are missing from TCRdb's copy, which holds only in-frame ones; the method was immunoSEQ multiplex PCR. In the table there are about 200,000 clones, about 94% of which are singletons. The rearrangement joins TRBV28 to TRBJ1-2, with D uncertain. The material was peripheral blood, obtained 28 days after the second dose of the MenACWY control vaccine. The receptor's source is an adult who received the MenACWY meningococcal vaccine as a control. Here the CDR3 reads CASSFNQGGYTF. CDR3 DNA: TGTGCCAGCAGTTTTAACCAAGGAGGCTACACCTTC.